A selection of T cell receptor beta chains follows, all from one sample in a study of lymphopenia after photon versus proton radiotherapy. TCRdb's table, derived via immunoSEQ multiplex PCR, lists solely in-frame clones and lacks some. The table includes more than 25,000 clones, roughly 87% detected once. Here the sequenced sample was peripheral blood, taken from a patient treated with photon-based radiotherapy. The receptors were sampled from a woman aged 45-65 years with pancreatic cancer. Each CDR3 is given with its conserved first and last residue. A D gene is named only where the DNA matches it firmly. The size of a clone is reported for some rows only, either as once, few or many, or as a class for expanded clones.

CDR3 protein: CASQTGGNGYTF
CDR3 DNA: TGTGCCAGCCAAACAGGGGGCAATGGCTACACCTTC
clone size: .
D gene: TRBD1
J gene: TRBJ1-2
V gene: TRBV19
CDR3 length: 12

CDR3 protein: CASRSTSGPRGELFF
CDR3 DNA: TGTGCCAGTAGGTCCACATCAGGTCCCCGCGGGGAGCTGTTTTTT
clone size: .
D gene: .
J gene: TRBJ2-2
V gene: TRBV19
CDR3 length: 15

CDR3 protein: CASSLAQRGLDTEAFF
CDR3 DNA: TGTGCCAGCAGCTTAGCGCAAAGGGGGCTGGACACTGAAGCTTTCTTT
clone size: .
D gene: TRBD1
J gene: TRBJ1-1
V gene: TRBV7-9
CDR3 length: 16

CDR3 protein: CASSSGLAAPSYEQYF
CDR3 DNA: TGTGCCAGCAGTTCAGGACTAGCGGCCCCGTCCTACGAGCAGTACTTC
clone size: .
D gene: TRBD2
J gene: TRBJ2-7
V gene: TRBV6-5
CDR3 length: 16

CDR3 protein: CASSLEAGRTPGDTQYF
CDR3 DNA: TGTGCCAGCAGTTTAGAGGCGGGACGGACCCCAGGAGATACGCAGTATTTT
clone size: .
D gene: .
J gene: TRBJ2-3
V gene: TRBV28
CDR3 length: 17

CDR3 protein: CASSFTQTGADTQYF
CDR3 DNA: TGTGCCAGCAGTTTTACTCAAACAGGTGCAGATACGCAGTATTTT
clone size: .
D gene: .
J gene: TRBJ2-3
V gene: TRBV6-1
CDR3 length: 15

CDR3 protein: CSVEDAQYF
CDR3 DNA: TGCAGCGTTGAAGACGCCCAGTACTTC
clone size: .
D gene: .
J gene: TRBJ2-7
V gene: TRBV29-1
CDR3 length: 9

CDR3 protein: CASSLTRVRSYEQYF
CDR3 DNA: TGTGCCAGCAGCTTAACCAGGGTCCGCTCCTACGAGCAGTACTTC
clone size: .
D gene: .
J gene: TRBJ2-7
V gene: TRBV11-2
CDR3 length: 15

CDR3 protein: CASSASAVSYEQYF
CDR3 DNA: TGTGCCAGCAGCGCGTCCGCAGTCTCCTACGAGCAGTACTTC
clone size: .
D gene: .
J gene: TRBJ2-7
V gene: TRBV7-9
CDR3 length: 14

CDR3 protein: CASSSTVNQPQHF
CDR3 DNA: TGTGCCAGCAGTTCGACAGTCAATCAGCCCCAGCATTTT
clone size: .
D gene: .
J gene: TRBJ1-5
V gene: TRBV7-8
CDR3 length: 13

CDR3 protein: CAISDRGRDSPLHF
CDR3 DNA: TGTGCCATCAGTGACAGGGGAAGAGATTCACCCCTCCACTTT
clone size: .
D gene: .
J gene: TRBJ1-6
V gene: TRBV10-3
CDR3 length: 14

CDR3 protein: CSVNGGITPSSYNEQFF
CDR3 DNA: TGCAGCGTTAACGGGGGTATTACTCCGAGCTCCTACAATGAGCAGTTCTTC
clone size: few
D gene: .
J gene: TRBJ2-1
V gene: TRBV29-1
CDR3 length: 17

CDR3 protein: CASSLTTSSYNEQFF
CDR3 DNA: TGTGCCAGCAGCCTTACCACGAGCTCCTACAATGAGCAGTTCTTC
clone size: .
D gene: .
J gene: TRBJ2-1
V gene: TRBV11-2
CDR3 length: 15

CDR3 protein: CASSQTGALDEQYF
CDR3 DNA: TGCGCCAGCAGCCAGACAGGGGCTCTTGACGAGCAGTACTTC
clone size: .
D gene: TRBD1
J gene: TRBJ2-7
V gene: TRBV4-3
CDR3 length: 14

CDR3 protein: CASSFRTGALQETQYF
CDR3 DNA: TGTGCCAGTAGTTTCAGGACAGGCGCCCTCCAAGAGACCCAGTACTTC
clone size: .
D gene: TRBD1
J gene: TRBJ2-5
V gene: TRBV19
CDR3 length: 16

CDR3 protein: CASTPRDEAFF
CDR3 DNA: TGTGCCAGCACCCCCAGGGATGAAGCTTTCTTT
clone size: .
D gene: .
J gene: TRBJ1-1
V gene: TRBV6-1
CDR3 length: 11

CDR3 protein: CASSRGAGGSIEAFF
CDR3 DNA: TGTGCCAGCAGTCGGGGCGCGGGCGGAAGCATTGAAGCTTTCTTT
clone size: .
D gene: .
J gene: TRBJ1-1
V gene: TRBV6-5
CDR3 length: 15

CDR3 protein: CASSPGTKETQYF
CDR3 DNA: TGTGCCAGTAGTCCAGGGACCAAAGAGACCCAGTACTTC
clone size: .
D gene: .
J gene: TRBJ2-5
V gene: TRBV19
CDR3 length: 13

CDR3 protein: CASSVWDRSYEQYF
CDR3 DNA: TGTGCCAGCAGCGTCTGGGACAGGTCCTACGAGCAGTACTTC
clone size: .
D gene: TRBD1
J gene: TRBJ2-7
V gene: TRBV7-2
CDR3 length: 14

CDR3 protein: CAWMVRDTEAFF
CDR3 DNA: TGTGCCTGGATGGTACGGGACACTGAAGCTTTCTTT
clone size: .
D gene: .
J gene: TRBJ1-1
V gene: TRBV30
CDR3 length: 12

CDR3 protein: CSVVRGESKNIQYF
CDR3 DNA: TGCAGCGTTGTGCGCGGGGAAAGCAAAAACATTCAGTACTTC
clone size: .
D gene: .
J gene: TRBJ2-4
V gene: TRBV29-1
CDR3 length: 14

CDR3 protein: CASSEVPGAGETQYF
CDR3 DNA: TGTGCCAGCAGTGAAGTTCCGGGGGCGGGGGAGACCCAGTACTTC
clone size: .
D gene: .
J gene: TRBJ2-5
V gene: TRBV6-1
CDR3 length: 15

CDR3 protein: CSVFGTGGFNYGYTF
CDR3 DNA: TGCAGCGTTTTCGGGACAGGGGGCTTTAACTATGGCTACACCTTC
clone size: .
D gene: TRBD1
J gene: TRBJ1-2
V gene: TRBV29-1
CDR3 length: 15

CDR3 protein: CASSVGLAGNEQFF
CDR3 DNA: TGCGCCAGCAGTGTCGGACTAGCTGGCAATGAGCAGTTCTTC
clone size: once
D gene: TRBD2
J gene: TRBJ2-1
V gene: TRBV10-2
CDR3 length: 14

CDR3 protein: CASSYGKGGSPLHF
CDR3 DNA: TGTGCCAGCAGTTACGGGAAAGGAGGTTCACCCCTCCACTTT
clone size: .
D gene: .
J gene: TRBJ1-6
V gene: TRBV27
CDR3 length: 14

CDR3 protein: CASSFQQSNSPLHF
CDR3 DNA: TGTGCCAGCAGCTTTCAGCAAAGCAATTCACCCCTCCACTTT
clone size: .
D gene: .
J gene: TRBJ1-6
V gene: TRBV5-4
CDR3 length: 14

CDR3 protein: CASSPRDTEAFF
CDR3 DNA: TGTGCCAGCAGCCCCCGGGACACTGAAGCTTTCTTT
clone size: .
D gene: .
J gene: TRBJ1-1
V gene: TRBV9
CDR3 length: 12

CDR3 protein: CASSSSQGNTEAFF
CDR3 DNA: TGTGCCAGCAGCTCCTCTCAGGGGAACACTGAAGCTTTCTTT
clone size: .
D gene: .
J gene: TRBJ1-1
V gene: TRBV28
CDR3 length: 14

CDR3 protein: CAWSTRWGSRSSTDTQYF
CDR3 DNA: TGTGCCTGGAGTACGAGGTGGGGTAGCAGGAGTAGCACAGATACGCAGTATTTT
clone size: once
D gene: .
J gene: TRBJ2-3
V gene: TRBV30
CDR3 length: 18

CDR3 protein: CASSFTQTRTDTQYF
CDR3 DNA: TGTGCCAGCAGTTTCACTCAGACCCGCACAGATACGCAGTATTTT
clone size: .
D gene: .
J gene: TRBJ2-3
V gene: TRBV27
CDR3 length: 15

CDR3 protein: CASQHPRDRGLCEQYF
CDR3 DNA: TGCGCCAGCCAACATCCCAGGGACAGGGGGCTTTGCGAGCAGTACTTC
clone size: once
D gene: TRBD1
J gene: TRBJ2-7
V gene: TRBV23-1
CDR3 length: 16

CDR3 protein: CASSLAGDSSGNTIYF
CDR3 DNA: TGTGCCAGCAGCTTGGCAGGCGACAGCTCTGGAAACACCATATATTTT
clone size: .
D gene: .
J gene: TRBJ1-3
V gene: TRBV5-6
CDR3 length: 16

CDR3 protein: CASRNRQGANEQYF
CDR3 DNA: TGTGCCAGCAGAAACCGACAGGGGGCCAACGAGCAGTACTTC
clone size: .
D gene: TRBD1
J gene: TRBJ2-7
V gene: TRBV27
CDR3 length: 14

CDR3 protein: CASSPPDILNTEAFF
CDR3 DNA: TGTGCCAGCAGCCCACCGGACATTTTGAACACTGAAGCTTTCTTT
clone size: once
D gene: .
J gene: TRBJ1-1
V gene: TRBV9
CDR3 length: 15

CDR3 protein: CAWSVGVDSGTRPFVF
CDR3 DNA: TGTGCCTGGAGTGTAGGGGTCGACAGCGGGACACGACCCTTTGTATTC
clone size: .
D gene: .
J gene: TRBJ2-7
V gene: TRBV30
CDR3 length: 16

CDR3 protein: CASSQSPEFSSYNEQFF
CDR3 DNA: TGTGCCAGCAGTCAGAGTCCGGAGTTTAGCTCCTACAATGAGCAGTTCTTC
clone size: .
D gene: .
J gene: TRBJ2-1
V gene: TRBV7-3
CDR3 length: 17

CDR3 protein: CASSLMISGAVYTDTQYF
CDR3 DNA: TGTGCCAGCAGTTTAATGATTTCAGGGGCCGTTTACACAGATACGCAGTATTTT
clone size: .
D gene: .
J gene: TRBJ2-3
V gene: TRBV27
CDR3 length: 18

CDR3 protein: CASSFSGTGANEQFF
CDR3 DNA: TGCGCCAGCAGCTTTTCCGGGACAGGGGCCAATGAGCAGTTCTTC
clone size: .
D gene: TRBD1
J gene: TRBJ2-1
V gene: TRBV10-1
CDR3 length: 15

CDR3 protein: CASSSAGQKQGLTQYF
CDR3 DNA: TGCGCCAGCAGCTCAGCGGGACAGAAGCAGGGGTTGACCCAGTACTTC
clone size: .
D gene: .
J gene: TRBJ2-5
V gene: TRBV5-1
CDR3 length: 16

CDR3 protein: CASSPRTGGSGANVLTF
CDR3 DNA: TGTGCCAGCAGCCCCAGGACAGGGGGCTCTGGGGCCAACGTCCTGACTTTC
clone size: .
D gene: TRBD1
J gene: TRBJ2-6
V gene: TRBV9
CDR3 length: 17

CDR3 protein: CASSLGSTETQYF
CDR3 DNA: TGTGCCAGCAGTTTGGGCAGTACAGAGACCCAGTACTTC
clone size: .
D gene: .
J gene: TRBJ2-5
V gene: TRBV28
CDR3 length: 13

CDR3 protein: CATSREFYEQYF
CDR3 DNA: TGTGCCACCAGCAGAGAGTTCTACGAGCAGTACTTC
clone size: .
D gene: .
J gene: TRBJ2-7
V gene: TRBV15
CDR3 length: 12

CDR3 protein: CASSLAGGAGNEQFF
CDR3 DNA: TGTGCCAGCAGCCTAGCGGGAGGGGCGGGGAATGAGCAGTTCTTC
clone size: once
D gene: TRBD2
J gene: TRBJ2-1
V gene: TRBV9
CDR3 length: 15

CDR3 protein: CASSPLPGTSGDYEQYF
CDR3 DNA: TGTGCCAGCTCACCACTGCCCGGGACTTCCGGGGACTACGAGCAGTACTTC
clone size: .
D gene: .
J gene: TRBJ2-7
V gene: TRBV18
CDR3 length: 17

CDR3 protein: CASSPLAGETYEQYF
CDR3 DNA: TGTGCCAGTAGTCCCCTAGCGGGAGAGACCTACGAGCAGTACTTC
clone size: .
D gene: TRBD2
J gene: TRBJ2-7
V gene: TRBV19
CDR3 length: 15

CDR3 protein: CASSLVVSGSYEQYF
CDR3 DNA: TGTGCCAGCAGCTTGGTAGTTAGCGGGAGCTACGAGCAGTACTTC
clone size: .
D gene: TRBD2
J gene: TRBJ2-7
V gene: TRBV5-4
CDR3 length: 15

CDR3 protein: CASSLSGLAVYNEQFF
CDR3 DNA: TGTGCCAGCAGCTTGAGTGGTCTAGCGGTCTACAATGAGCAGTTCTTC
clone size: .
D gene: TRBD2
J gene: TRBJ2-1
V gene: TRBV7-2
CDR3 length: 16

CDR3 protein: CASSQGDSYSYNEQFF
CDR3 DNA: TGCGCCAGCAGCCAAGGGGACTCCTACTCCTACAATGAGCAGTTCTTC
clone size: .
D gene: .
J gene: TRBJ2-1
V gene: TRBV4-1
CDR3 length: 16

CDR3 protein: CASSHTGGRDGELFF
CDR3 DNA: TGTGCCAGTAGTCATACAGGGGGCAGGGACGGGGAGCTGTTTTTT
clone size: few
D gene: TRBD1
J gene: TRBJ2-2
V gene: TRBV19
CDR3 length: 15

CDR3 protein: CASSSDLGDEQYF
CDR3 DNA: TGTGCCAGCAGTTCAGATCTCGGGGACGAGCAGTACTTC
clone size: few
D gene: .
J gene: TRBJ2-7
V gene: TRBV27
CDR3 length: 13

CDR3 protein: CASSRLVQDYGYTF
CDR3 DNA: TGTGCCAGCAGCCGATTGGTACAAGACTATGGCTACACCTTC
clone size: .
D gene: .
J gene: TRBJ1-2
V gene: TRBV27
CDR3 length: 14